The entry below describes one T cell receptor beta chain. The antigen remains unidentified. The data belong to a study of graft-versus-host responses after intestinal transplantation. Study context: After anti-thymocyte globulin induction, recipients took tacrolimus and steroids for approximately three years. Study-level results: High graft-versus-host to host-versus-graft T cell clonal ratios marked allografts of patients with graft-donor macrochimerism. Some GvH clones were seen earlier in gut or blood, suggesting intestinal origin. Among circulating GvH clones, peak levels were associated with early post-transplant declines in HvG clones.

Using immunoSEQ multiplex PCR, the repertoire was profiled, and TCRdb retains in-frame clones only, with some absent. The sample comprises fewer than 110,000 clones, roughly 89% of which are singletons, and around 0.76% rests with the top ten. Sequences were derived from unstimulated CD4+ T cells sorted from spleen or lymph node cells, sampled before transplant. This receptor was taken from a human donor who was the organ donor for an intestinal transplant.

For the CDR3, the DNA is TGTGCCAGCAGCCCAGCAACGGTAGGCCCTGAAGCTTTCTTT. Translation: CASSPATVGPEAFF. The chain employs TRBV5-5 and TRBJ1-1; D unclear. CDR1 is SGHKS, CDR2 YYEKEE, per germline (reference sequence). The CDR3 has 14 amino acids. V lost 4 bases, J lost 6 bases, and 16 bases lay in between.